This T cell receptor beta chain was documented in a study of metastatic and nonmetastatic thyroid tumors. Turning to the study itself: The study looked at repertoires side by side in blood and in tumor or nodule tissue from malignant and benign thyroid patients.

For this clone: This may be a read error: a much more frequent sequence differs by one nucleotide.

Not a single patient had been given any form of treatment at any point before undergoing thyroid surgery. Methods used by the authors: CDR3 was compared across clinicopathological groups, and the resulting differences were used to build a distant-metastasis classifier for papillary thyroid cancer. Using MiXCR, TCRdb re-called clones from the PCR reads. Clone size and V and J calls follow TCRdb, not the original study. The sample records roughly 98,000 clones, about 15% being singletons. CDR3 length: 16 residues. V dropped 7 bases and J dropped 0; count of bases not matched to a gene: 5. CDR1 is SGHAT and CDR2 is FQDESV in the germline V gene (reference sequence).

The sequenced material came from blood. The TCR was taken from a female donor with papillary thyroid cancer or a benign thyroid nodule (not recorded which). Some clones in this sample may be carry-over from other donors' samples. The chain links TRBV11-1 to TRBJ2-1; 11 nucleotides align to TRBD2. CDR3 DNA sequence: TGTGCCAGCAAATATAGCGGGGGGGCCTCCTACAATGAGCAGTTCTTC. It encodes CASKYSGGASYNEQFF.